A selection of T cell receptor beta chains follows, all from one sample in a study of blood T cell repertoires in COVID-19. Libraries were prepared by immunoSEQ multiplex PCR; TCRdb keeps only in-frame clonotypes and omits some of them. Altogether 30,000 to 40,000 clones are present, more than 75% being singletons, with the ten largest covering roughly 15%. The sequenced material came from peripheral blood. These receptors were taken from a human donor in a cohort sampled during active COVID-19. The CDR3 runs from the conserved cysteine through the conserved F or W. Fields, in order: CDR3 protein, CDR3 DNA, V gene, J gene, D gene, clone size. D genes are given only for firm matches. The listing skips clone size in some rows; elsewhere it reads once, few, many or a size class.

CDR3aa: CASSLAGPAGPEKLFF
CDR3nt: TGTGCCAGCAGCTTAGCGGGCCCCGCTGGGCCTGAAAAACTGTTTTTT
v_gene: TRBV7-9
j_gene: TRBJ1-4
d_gene: -
abundance: -

CDR3aa: CASSLRWSGGNIQYF
CDR3nt: TGTGCCAGCAGCTTAAGATGGTCCGGCGGAAACATTCAGTACTTC
v_gene: TRBV11-2
j_gene: TRBJ2-4
d_gene: -
abundance: -

CDR3aa: CASSEGGSWASNQPQHF
CDR3nt: TGTGCCAGCAGTGAAGGAGGGTCGTGGGCTAGCAATCAGCCCCAGCATTTT
v_gene: TRBV6-1
j_gene: TRBJ1-5
d_gene: -
abundance: -

CDR3aa: CASSLGQGIGVGYTF
CDR3nt: TGCGCCAGCAGCTTGGGACAGGGGATAGGGGTTGGCTACACCTTC
v_gene: TRBV5-1
j_gene: TRBJ1-2
d_gene: TRBD1
abundance: -

CDR3aa: CASSFVQNGYTF
CDR3nt: TGTGCCAGCAGTTTCGTACAAAATGGCTACACCTTC
v_gene: TRBV12-3/TRBV12-4
j_gene: TRBJ1-2
d_gene: -
abundance: hyperexpanded

CDR3aa: CASSSLGGQEYNEQFF
CDR3nt: TGCGCCAGCAGCTCCTTGGGGGGACAGGAGTACAATGAGCAGTTCTTC
v_gene: TRBV5-1
j_gene: TRBJ2-1
d_gene: TRBD1
abundance: -

CDR3aa: CASSLSGQNTEAFF
CDR3nt: TGCGCCAGCAGCTTGTCGGGACAGAACACTGAAGCTTTCTTT
v_gene: TRBV5-1
j_gene: TRBJ1-1
d_gene: -
abundance: -

CDR3aa: CASSLTGYQETQYF
CDR3nt: TGTGCCAGCAGCTTGACAGGGTACCAAGAGACCCAGTACTTC
v_gene: TRBV11-2
j_gene: TRBJ2-5
d_gene: TRBD1
abundance: -

CDR3aa: CASSIDPHRAGSNQPQHF
CDR3nt: TGTGCCAGTAGTATAGATCCTCACAGGGCCGGCAGCAATCAGCCCCAGCATTTT
v_gene: TRBV19
j_gene: TRBJ1-5
d_gene: -
abundance: once

CDR3aa: CASEGGAPWRETQYF
CDR3nt: TGTGCCAGCGAAGGTGGGGCCCCATGGCGGGAGACCCAGTACTTC
v_gene: TRBV6-5
j_gene: TRBJ2-5
d_gene: -
abundance: -

CDR3aa: CASSFTSGGADTQYF
CDR3nt: TGCGCCAGCAGCTTCACTAGCGGGGGGGCCGATACGCAGTATTTT
v_gene: TRBV5-1
j_gene: TRBJ2-3
d_gene: TRBD2
abundance: -

CDR3aa: CASRRDRVVGLAKNIQYF
CDR3nt: TGTGCCAGCAGAAGGGACAGGGTGGTAGGGTTAGCCAAAAACATTCAGTACTTC
v_gene: TRBV21-1
j_gene: TRBJ2-4
d_gene: -
abundance: -

CDR3aa: CASSSTGAGDTQYF
CDR3nt: TGTGCCAGCAGCTCGACAGGGGCGGGAGATACGCAGTATTTT
v_gene: TRBV7-3
j_gene: TRBJ2-3
d_gene: TRBD1
abundance: -

CDR3aa: CAISVNSRGSPLHF
CDR3nt: TGTGCCATCAGTGTTAACTCTCGGGGTTCACCCCTCCACTTT
v_gene: TRBV10-3
j_gene: TRBJ1-6
d_gene: -
abundance: -

CDR3aa: CASSLTGERYGYTF
CDR3nt: TGCGCCAGCAGCTTGACGGGGGAGCGATATGGCTACACCTTC
v_gene: TRBV5-1
j_gene: TRBJ1-2
d_gene: -
abundance: -

CDR3aa: CASSLLAGGSDTQYF
CDR3nt: TGTGCCAGCAGCCTACTAGCGGGGGGATCAGATACGCAGTATTTT
v_gene: TRBV7-2
j_gene: TRBJ2-3
d_gene: TRBD2
abundance: -

CDR3aa: CASSRGQENYGYTF
CDR3nt: TGTGCCAGCAGCAGGGGACAGGAGAACTATGGCTACACCTTC
v_gene: TRBV5-5
j_gene: TRBJ1-2
d_gene: TRBD1
abundance: -

CDR3aa: CSVVAGVGGLTGYTF
CDR3nt: TGCAGCGTTGTGGCGGGGGTAGGGGGTCTTACTGGCTACACCTTC
v_gene: TRBV29-1
j_gene: TRBJ1-2
d_gene: -
abundance: -

CDR3aa: CASGTPSSYEQYF
CDR3nt: TGTGCCAGTGGGACACCGAGCTCCTACGAGCAGTACTTC
v_gene: TRBV2
j_gene: TRBJ2-7
d_gene: -
abundance: -

CDR3aa: CASSLDRSSSQYF
CDR3nt: TGTGCCAGCAGCTTAGATCGGTCCTCGTCTCAGTACTTC
v_gene: TRBV7-6
j_gene: TRBJ2-7
d_gene: -
abundance: -

CDR3aa: CASSQPGQTTEAFF
CDR3nt: TGTGCCAGCAGCCAGCCCGGACAGACCACTGAAGCTTTCTTT
v_gene: TRBV5-8
j_gene: TRBJ1-1
d_gene: -
abundance: -

CDR3aa: CAIKGGGHSSTDTQYF
CDR3nt: TGTGCCATCAAGGGCGGGGGGCACTCTAGCACAGATACGCAGTATTTT
v_gene: TRBV10-3
j_gene: TRBJ2-3
d_gene: TRBD2
abundance: -

CDR3aa: CASSGTSGPNEQFF
CDR3nt: TGTGCCAGCAGCGGGACTAGCGGGCCCAATGAGCAGTTCTTC
v_gene: TRBV9
j_gene: TRBJ2-1
d_gene: TRBD2
abundance: -

CDR3aa: CASSPGLAGRDTQYF
CDR3nt: TGTGCCAGCTCACCAGGGCTAGCGGGGAGGGATACGCAGTATTTT
v_gene: TRBV18
j_gene: TRBJ2-3
d_gene: TRBD2
abundance: -

CDR3aa: CASSPRTSTDTQYF
CDR3nt: TGTGCCAGCTCCCCCCGGACTAGCACAGATACGCAGTATTTT
v_gene: TRBV18
j_gene: TRBJ2-3
d_gene: -
abundance: -

CDR3aa: CASRKRIDTEAFF
CDR3nt: TGTGCCAGCAGGAAACGAATAGACACTGAAGCTTTCTTT
v_gene: TRBV6-4
j_gene: TRBJ1-1
d_gene: -
abundance: -

CDR3aa: CASSPTPRVPNYGYTF
CDR3nt: TGTGCCAGCAGTCCCACCCCTCGGGTCCCTAACTATGGCTACACCTTC
v_gene: TRBV9
j_gene: TRBJ1-2
d_gene: -
abundance: -

CDR3aa: CASRDRDNNEQFF
CDR3nt: TGTGCTTCAAGGGACAGGGACAACAATGAGCAGTTCTTC
v_gene: TRBV19
j_gene: TRBJ2-1
d_gene: TRBD1
abundance: -

CDR3aa: CASSLGGDGYTF
CDR3nt: TGTGCCAGCAGCTTAGGGGGCGATGGCTACACCTTC
v_gene: TRBV7-9
j_gene: TRBJ1-2
d_gene: -
abundance: -

CDR3aa: CAIRYGGATDTQYF
CDR3nt: TGTGCCATCAGATACGGGGGGGCCACAGATACGCAGTATTTT
v_gene: TRBV10-3
j_gene: TRBJ2-3
d_gene: TRBD2
abundance: -

CDR3aa: CASSLLRGGTDTQYF
CDR3nt: TGTGCCAGCAGCTTACTTCGGGGGGGCACAGATACGCAGTATTTT
v_gene: TRBV11-2
j_gene: TRBJ2-3
d_gene: TRBD2
abundance: -

CDR3aa: CASSPPDRGRHEAFF
CDR3nt: TGTGCCAGCAGCCCTCCGGACAGGGGGAGGCATGAAGCTTTCTTT
v_gene: TRBV5-6
j_gene: TRBJ1-1
d_gene: TRBD1
abundance: once

CDR3aa: CASSPLQSANYGYTF
CDR3nt: TGTGCCAGCAGCCCTCTCCAGAGCGCTAACTATGGCTACACCTTC
v_gene: TRBV11-2
j_gene: TRBJ1-2
d_gene: -
abundance: -

CDR3aa: CASSPSGLAGGYEQFF
CDR3nt: TGCGCCAGCAGTCCTTCGGGACTAGCGGGGGGGTATGAGCAGTTCTTC
v_gene: TRBV10-1
j_gene: TRBJ2-1
d_gene: TRBD2
abundance: -

CDR3aa: CASSWEGSYGYTF
CDR3nt: TGTGCCAGCAGCTGGGAGGGGTCCTATGGCTACACCTTC
v_gene: TRBV5-5
j_gene: TRBJ1-2
d_gene: -
abundance: -

CDR3aa: CASSEKGFQETQYF
CDR3nt: TGTGCCAGTAGTGAGAAGGGGTTCCAAGAGACCCAGTACTTC
v_gene: TRBV19
j_gene: TRBJ2-5
d_gene: -
abundance: -

CDR3aa: CASSPGATGSYEQYF
CDR3nt: TGTGCCAGCTCACCAGGCGCAACGGGCTCCTACGAGCAGTACTTC
v_gene: TRBV18
j_gene: TRBJ2-7
d_gene: -
abundance: -

CDR3aa: CASSQGPSGARAPYGYTF
CDR3nt: TGCGCCAGCAGCCAAGGACCAAGTGGAGCCCGAGCCCCCTATGGCTACACCTTC
v_gene: TRBV4-1
j_gene: TRBJ1-2
d_gene: -
abundance: -

CDR3aa: CASSNYPQGWSGANVLTF
CDR3nt: TGTGCCAGCAGCAATTACCCACAGGGTTGGTCTGGGGCCAACGTCCTGACTTTC
v_gene: TRBV7-2
j_gene: TRBJ2-6
d_gene: -
abundance: -

CDR3aa: CASSLTPGLAGRYEQYF
CDR3nt: TGTGCCAGCAGTTTAACCCCAGGACTAGCGGGGCGATACGAGCAGTACTTC
v_gene: TRBV28
j_gene: TRBJ2-7
d_gene: TRBD2
abundance: -

CDR3aa: CASSFRGGTGNTIYF
CDR3nt: TGTGCCAGCAGTTTCCGTGGCGGTACTGGAAACACCATATATTTT
v_gene: TRBV27
j_gene: TRBJ1-3
d_gene: -
abundance: -

CDR3aa: CASSTRDRTNYGYTF
CDR3nt: TGTGCCAGTAGTACGAGGGACAGGACTAACTATGGCTACACCTTC
v_gene: TRBV19
j_gene: TRBJ1-2
d_gene: TRBD1
abundance: -

CDR3aa: CASSPSRVTNYGYTF
CDR3nt: TGTGCCAGCAGCCCTAGTCGGGTGACTAACTATGGCTACACCTTC
v_gene: TRBV7-8
j_gene: TRBJ1-2
d_gene: -
abundance: few

CDR3aa: CASSLGGTGDQPQHF
CDR3nt: TGCGCCAGCAGCTTGGGTGGCACAGGAGATCAGCCCCAGCATTTT
v_gene: TRBV5-1
j_gene: TRBJ1-5
d_gene: -
abundance: few

CDR3aa: CASSPLADRGQKLFF
CDR3nt: TGTGCCAGCTCACCATTGGCGGACAGGGGGCAAAAACTGTTTTTT
v_gene: TRBV18
j_gene: TRBJ1-4
d_gene: TRBD1
abundance: few

CDR3aa: CASSEGRQGYSPLHF
CDR3nt: TGTGCCAGCAGTGAGGGGAGACAGGGTTATTCACCCCTCCACTTT
v_gene: TRBV2
j_gene: TRBJ1-6
d_gene: TRBD1
abundance: -

CDR3aa: CASKIGAAGTEAFF
CDR3nt: TGTGCCAGCAAAATAGGAGCCGCCGGCACTGAAGCTTTCTTT
v_gene: TRBV11-2
j_gene: TRBJ1-1
d_gene: -
abundance: -

CDR3aa: CASSLGTGSLNTEAFF
CDR3nt: TGCGCCAGCAGCCTCGGGACAGGCTCGTTGAACACTGAAGCTTTCTTT
v_gene: TRBV5-1
j_gene: TRBJ1-1
d_gene: TRBD1
abundance: -

CDR3aa: CASNYRLATGTGELFF
CDR3nt: TGTGCCAGCAATTACAGACTAGCGACGGGCACCGGGGAGCTGTTTTTT
v_gene: TRBV6-2/TRBV6-3
j_gene: TRBJ2-2
d_gene: TRBD2
abundance: -

CDR3aa: CASSRSQGAGNTIYF
CDR3nt: TGTGCCAGCAGCCGGTCACAGGGCGCTGGAAACACCATATATTTT
v_gene: TRBV13
j_gene: TRBJ1-3
d_gene: -
abundance: -

CDR3aa: CASSMSEFGEKLFF
CDR3nt: TGTGCCAGCAGTATGTCTGAATTCGGTGAAAAACTGTTTTTT
v_gene: TRBV9
j_gene: TRBJ1-4
d_gene: -
abundance: -

CDR3aa: CASSLSRRETPTF
CDR3nt: TGTGCCAGCAGTTTATCTCGGCGGGAGACGCCCACCTTC
v_gene: TRBV12-3/TRBV12-4
j_gene: TRBJ1-2
d_gene: -
abundance: -

CDR3aa: CASSLTPGLRGGYTF
CDR3nt: TGTGCCAGCAGCTTGACGCCAGGCCTAAGGGGTGGCTACACCTTC
v_gene: TRBV7-3
j_gene: TRBJ1-2
d_gene: -
abundance: -

CDR3aa: CASSDSGVEAFF
CDR3nt: TGTGCCAGCAGTGACTCAGGGGTTGAAGCTTTCTTT
v_gene: TRBV2
j_gene: TRBJ1-1
d_gene: -
abundance: -